These T cell receptor beta chains were read from a single sample in a study of identical twins. TCRdb re-called the 5' RACE reads with MiXCR, one entry per CDR3 protein. The sample contains about 900,000 distinct CDR3 sequences, 10% to 15% of which appear only once. The same sample was also used in a study of yellow fever vaccine responses in identical twins.

Sequenced: PBMCs. The receptors here all came from a woman in her late teens or twenties in good health. CDR3s include the opening cysteine and the closing phenylalanine or tryptophan. A D gene is named only where the DNA matches it firmly. Only some rows state a clone size, as once, few, many or a class for expanded clones.

16 TRBJ2-3 TRBD1 - TRBV7-2 TGTGCCAGCAGCCCAACAGGGGGCAAGAGCACAGATACGCAGTATTTT CASSPTGGKSTDTQYF
14 TRBJ2-3 TRBD1 once TRBV29-1 TGCAGCGGGGACCGGACAGGGGACACAGATACGCAGTATTTT CSGDRTGDTDTQYF
15 TRBJ1-2 TRBD1 few TRBV6-1 TGTGCCAGCAGGGTTCTTACAGGGGCAGTTGTAGGCTACACCTTC CASRVLTGAVVGYTF
12 TRBJ2-1 - - TRBV11-3 TGTGCCAGCAGCTCCGACGGCAATGAGCAGTTCTTC CASSSDGNEQFF
12 TRBJ1-1 - few TRBV13 TGTGCCAGCAGCTTCAAGGCCCGGGAAGCTTTCTTT CASSFKAREAFF
15 TRBJ2-7 - - TRBV7-6 TGTGCCAGCAGCTTACGCAGGGAAACTTCCGGGGAGCAGTACTTC CASSLRRETSGEQYF
15 TRBJ2-3 - few TRBV5-1 TGCGCCAGCAGCTTGGAAGATCCCGGATCTGATACGCAGTATTTT CASSLEDPGSDTQYF
17 TRBJ1-2 TRBD1 few TRBV5-6 TGTGCCAGCAGCCCTTCCCCCTTCGGGACAGGAGGCTATGGCTACACCTTC CASSPSPFGTGGYGYTF
13 TRBJ2-1 TRBD1 - TRBV24-1 TGTGCCACCAGCGACAGGGGCGGGACACCCCGGTTCTTC CATSDRGGTPRFF
15 TRBJ1-6 - few TRBV9 TGTGCCAGCAGCGCGTGGGGGGGGTTGGATTCACCCCTCCACTTT CASSAWGGLDSPLHF
15 TRBJ2-2 - few TRBV6-1 TGTGCCAGCAGCAAGGGGGGCACGAACACCGGGGAGCTGTTTTTT CASSKGGTNTGELFF
14 TRBJ1-1 - many TRBV4-2 TGTGCCAGCAGCCAAGGGACACTGGGGACTGAAGCTTTCTTT CASSQGTLGTEAFF
13 TRBJ2-3 - few TRBV12-3/TRBV12-4 TGTGCCAGCAGTTTTGTGGTCACAGATACGCAGTATTTT CASSFVVTDTQYF
19 TRBJ2-3 TRBD2 once TRBV12-5 TGTGCTAGTGGCGGGACTAGCGGGGAAAAAAGGACCCGCACAGATACGCAGTATTTT CASGGTSGEKRTRTDTQYF
18 TRBJ2-2 TRBD2 few TRBV12-3/TRBV12-4 TGTGCCAGCAGTTTAACGGGACTAGCGGCTTATTGGGGCGGGGAGCTGTTTTTT CASSLTGLAAYWGGELFF
15 TRBJ2-7 TRBD1 - TRBV29-1 TGCAGCGTTGGCACGACAGGGCCAAGCTCCTACGAGCAGTACTTC CSVGTTGPSSYEQYF
16 TRBJ2-1 TRBD2 few TRBV12-3/TRBV12-4 TGTGCCAGCAGTTCATGGGGTAGCGGGGGTTACAATGAGCAGTTCTTC CASSSWGSGGYNEQFF
14 TRBJ1-3 TRBD1 few TRBV5-1 TGCGCCAGCAGCTTGGCCGGGACAGAAAACACCATATATTTT CASSLAGTENTIYF
14 TRBJ1-5 TRBD1 few TRBV18 TGTGCCAGCTCGCGGGAGACAGGGAATCAGCCCCAGCATTTT CASSRETGNQPQHF
13 TRBJ1-1 - few TRBV27 TGTGCCAGCAGTTTTGCCCTGAGGACTGAAGCTTTCTTT CASSFALRTEAFF
15 TRBJ1-6 TRBD1 few TRBV3-1 TGTGCCAGCAGCCACTCGGACAGGGAGGGTTCACCCCTCCACTTT CASSHSDREGSPLHF
15 TRBJ1-5 - once TRBV2 TGTGCCAGCAGGAACAGTGGCATGAGGGATCAGCCCCAGCATTTT CASRNSGMRDQPQHF
17 TRBJ2-7 TRBD2 - TRBV4-1 TGCGCCAGCAGCCAAGATCTGGCGACGGGACTAGTGAGTGAGCAGTACTTC CASSQDLATGLVSEQYF
15 TRBJ1-5 TRBD1 few TRBV20-1 TGCAGTGCTATAACACCAGGGGGAAACAATCAGCCCCAGCATTTT CSAITPGGNNQPQHF
16 TRBJ2-1 TRBD2 - TRBV29-1 TGCAGCGTTGAACCACGGGGGGGCCGATCCTACAATGAGCAGTTCTTC CSVEPRGGRSYNEQFF
13 TRBJ2-2 - - TRBV20-1 TGCAGTGCTAGTCTAAACCCCACCGGGGAGCTGTTTTTT CSASLNPTGELFF
16 TRBJ2-1 - - TRBV5-1 TGCGCCAGCAGCTTGCCCGGCCCTCGGGGCCCCGGGGAGCAGTTCTTC CASSLPGPRGPGEQFF
16 TRBJ2-5 TRBD2 - TRBV28 TGTGCCAGCAGTCCTTACCGAGCGGGGCTCCAAGAGACCCAGTACTTC CASSPYRAGLQETQYF
14 TRBJ2-7 - - TRBV5-1 TGCGCCAGCAGCAGGCCAACGCCCGCCCACGAGCAGTACTTC CASSRPTPAHEQYF
15 TRBJ2-1 - - TRBV6-1 TGTGCCAGCAGTAGGCGGGATGGCTCCTACAATGAGCAGTTCTTC CASSRRDGSYNEQFF
14 TRBJ1-5 - - TRBV4-1 TGCGCCAGCAGCCAAGTGCGAATGGGACAGCCCCAGCATTTT CASSQVRMGQPQHF